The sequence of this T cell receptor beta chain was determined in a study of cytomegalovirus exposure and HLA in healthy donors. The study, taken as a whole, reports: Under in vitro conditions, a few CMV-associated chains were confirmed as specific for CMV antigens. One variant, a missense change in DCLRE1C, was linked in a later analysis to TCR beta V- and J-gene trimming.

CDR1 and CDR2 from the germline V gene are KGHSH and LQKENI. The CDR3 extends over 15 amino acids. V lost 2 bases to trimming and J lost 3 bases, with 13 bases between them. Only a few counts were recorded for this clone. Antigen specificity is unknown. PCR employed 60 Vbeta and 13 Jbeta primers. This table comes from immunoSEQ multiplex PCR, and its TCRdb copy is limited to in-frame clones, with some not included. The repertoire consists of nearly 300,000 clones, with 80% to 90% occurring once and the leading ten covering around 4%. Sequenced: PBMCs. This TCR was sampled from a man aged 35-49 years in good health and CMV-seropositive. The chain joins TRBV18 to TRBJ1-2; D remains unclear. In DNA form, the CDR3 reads TGTGCCAGCTCACCATTTGCCGGGGAGGACTATGGCTACACCTTC. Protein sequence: CASSPFAGEDYGYTF.